This T cell receptor beta chain was sequenced during a study of blood T cell repertoires in COVID-19. TCRdb's table, derived via immunoSEQ multiplex PCR, lists solely in-frame clones and lacks some. The data hold 200,000 to 250,000 clones, with 82% observed a single time. The CDR3 is made up of 15 amino acids. V was trimmed by 0 bases and J by 4 bases, leaving 12 bases between them. In germline, CDR1 is SEHNR, CDR2 FQNEAQ (reference sequence). The sequenced material came from peripheral blood. The chain employs TRBV7-9 and TRBJ1-2; D not certain. This receptor was identified in an elderly woman with acute or convalescent COVID-19. CDR3 DNA: TGTGCCAGCAGCTTAGCGGGGAGTTCCGGCTATGGCTACACCTTC. Its translation: CASSLAGSSGYGYTF. Full variable domain (missing parts from reference TRBV7-9 and TRBJ1-2): DTGVSQNPRHKITKRGQNVTFRCDPISEHNRLYWYRQTLGQGPEFLTYFQNEAQLEKSRLLSDRFSAERPKGSFSTLEIQRTEQGDSAMYLCASSLAGSSGYGYTFGSGTRLTVV.